This TCR beta chain was captured by sequencing in a study of CD8+ T cells in alopecia areata. Study-level background: Affected scalp percentage gauged treated patients' severity.

The CDR3 contains 14 residues. Germline V gene sequence: CDR1 SNHLY, CDR2 FYNNEI. V was trimmed by 3 bases and J by 10 bases, leaving 16 bases between them. As for treatment: oral pan-JAK inhibitor, 5-10 mg twice daily. Peripheral blood samples and lesional scalp punch biopsies were obtained from alopecia areata patients. Extracted RNA was reverse transcribed, and the resulting cDNA served as sequencing template. Measured with immunoSEQ multiplex PCR; TCRdb has only the in-frame clones, and not every one. The table has tens of thousands of clones, around three quarters seen once; the top ten hold approximately 15%.

The clonotype originates from a human donor with alopecia areata. This sequence joins TRBV2 and TRBJ2-1, with D maybe TRBD1 (5 bases). Source: CD8+ T cells sorted from blood, taken at week 44, from a patient treated with tofacitinib. The CDR3: CASSDQGWEEEQFF. Here the CDR3 DNA reads TGTGCCAGCAGTGACCAGGGTTGGGAAGAAGAGCAGTTCTTC.